A selection of T cell receptor beta chains follows, all from one sample in a study of human T cells and chemical hapten exposure. TCRdb passed the RACE reads through MiXCR, listing each CDR3 protein once. The profile shows some 43,000 distinct CDR3 sequences, under 4.5% of them singletons. The sample in question was whole blood, obtained in connection with sensitization to the hapten diphenylcyclopropenone (DPC). These TCRs come from a man aged 50 to 60 with alopecia areata. Some clones in this sample may be carry-over from other donors' samples. The conserved cysteine and the conserved F or W are not part of the CDR3 here.

TRBJ2-7 | TRBV7-8 | ASSSGHSSYEQY
TRBJ2-5 | TRBV7-2 | ASSIGQSQETQY
TRBJ2-5 | TRBV4-1 | ASSQEGAGGPETQY
TRBJ2-1 | TRBV4-2 | ASSQVILGGNEQF
TRBJ2-7 | TRBV27 | ASSFVGDYEQY
TRBJ1-2 | TRBV13 | ASSWGTGLPT
TRBJ2-6 | TRBV28 | ASSLGQLSGANVLT
TRBJ1-5 | TRBV20-1 | SAPSRGISNQPQH
TRBJ2-3 | TRBV10-3 | AISKDRGTDTQY
TRBJ2-3 | TRBV29-1 | SVVVTDTQY
TRBJ1-3 | TRBV7-8 | ASSFGGSGNTIY
TRBJ1-5 | TRBV7-2 | ASSPQGQSNQPQH
TRBJ2-1 | TRBV27 | ASSLLGGSPPF
TRBJ1-1 | TRBV18 | ASSQTGGNTEAF
TRBJ2-7 | TRBV28 | ASSLLNDYEQY
TRBJ2-3 | TRBV6-5 | ASSYGAGLVGGDTQY
TRBJ1-5 | TRBV28 | ASSPTGASNQPQH
TRBJ2-2 | TRBV7-2 | ASSLASGSSGELF
TRBJ1-6 | TRBV20-1 | SATRGGPSPLH
TRBJ2-7 | TRBV29-1 | SVERVGREQY
TRBJ1-6 | TRBV10-3 | AIRNGTGSNSPLH
TRBJ1-4 | TRBV28 | ASSYGGRSEKLF
TRBJ2-1 | TRBV19 | ASSLAGVDEQF
TRBJ2-3 | TRBV3-1 | ASSLNERGGTDTQY
TRBJ2-6 | TRBV7-2 | ASSLAPGLAALSSGANVLT
TRBJ2-1 | TRBV29-1 | SVEILQGGGNEQF
TRBJ2-3 | TRBV10-3 | AVQPEREGAGGDTQY
TRBJ2-7 | TRBV10-3 | AISRQSSGKHEQY
TRBJ2-5 | TRBV6-1 | AASGVQETQY
TRBJ1-1 | TRBV6-6 | ASSYGGNTEAF
TRBJ2-5 | TRBV4-3 | ASSQGQSEETQY
TRBJ2-3 | TRBV5-5 | ASSLGSSGTDTQY
TRBJ2-2 | TRBV19 | ASGSLGELF
TRBJ2-1 | TRBV5-1 | ARPTIYNEQF
TRBJ2-6 | TRBV5-6 | ASSLAGLGLIAGANVLT
TRBJ2-1 | TRBV10-3 | AISGQTSGTNEQF
TRBJ1-5 | TRBV5-1 | ASSLDRVSNQPQH
TRBJ2-5 | TRBV29-1 | SVALGTAQETQY
TRBJ2-7 | TRBV28 | ASTGDLSSYEQY
TRBJ2-3 | TRBV6-6 | ASSHSGTGSPDTQY
TRBJ2-7 | TRBV18 | ASSPRGAPYEQY
TRBJ2-7 | TRBV7-9 | ASSQRDARQGEQY